Shown below are 25 T cell receptor beta chains from a single sample sequenced in a study of PD-L1 blockade in urothelial cancer. Time point here: pretreatment peripheral blood. TCRdb keeps only in-frame clones here, not all; method: immunoSEQ multiplex PCR. The data contain roughly 52,000 clones, around four fifths of them singletons. The sample here was PBMCs, taken around atezolizumab (anti-PD-L1) treatment. Receptor source: a man aged 50 or older with urothelial cancer.

This chain uses TRBV5-8 with TRBJ2-2, with TRBD2 identical over 14 bases. V lost 2 bases, J lost 5 bases, and 5 bases stayed unmatched. Looked up from germline, CDR1 is SGHTS and CDR2 is YDEGEE. The CDR3 runs 17 residues. The CDR3 coding sequence is TGTGCCAGCAGCTTCGGGACTAGCGGGAGACGGACCGGGGAGCTGTTTTTT. This encodes CASSFGTSGRRTGELFF.

The chain couples TRBV6-1 to TRBJ2-5; TRBD1 aligns across 7 bases. The CDR3 runs to 14 residues. V trimming: 6 bases; J trimming: 4 bases; junction bases outside the gene matches: 8. CDR1 is MNHNS, CDR2 SASEGT, per germline. The CDR3 coding sequence is TGTGCCAGCAGGTACAGGGGCCAAGGAGAGACCCAGTACTTC. Its translation: CASRYRGQGETQYF.

J is TRBJ2-2 and V is TRBV11-3; maybe TRBD2 (5 bases). This CDR3 spans 13 amino acids. Germline V CDR1 and CDR2: SGHNT, YENEEA. V lost 8 bases and J 7 bases, leaving 14 bases between the germline ends. CDR3 protein: CASGGKTDGELFF. CDR3 nucleotides: TGTGCCAGCGGAGGAAAGACGGACGGGGAGCTGTTTTTT. Complete variable domain (other parts from reference TRBV11-3 and TRBJ2-2): EAGVVQSPRYKIIEKKQPVAFWCNPISGHNTLYWYLQNLGQGPELLIRYENEEAVDDSQLPKDRFSAERLKGVDSTLKIQPAELGDSAVYLCASGGKTDGELFFGEGSRLTVL.

The chain recombines TRBV10-3 with TRBJ1-1; 9 nucleotides line up with TRBD1. The CDR3 extends over 17 amino acids. Unmatched junction bases numbered 12, after V lost 3 bases and J lost 4 bases. The germline V gene has CDR1 ENHRY and CDR2 SYGVKD. The CDR3 loop reads CAISDFPPKTGGTEAFF. In nucleotides, the CDR3 is TGTGCCATCAGTGATTTCCCCCCGAAGACAGGGGGCACTGAAGCTTTCTTT.

The chain is built from TRBV19 and TRBJ2-3; possibly TRBD1 for D (6 bases). Germline loops: CDR1 LNHDA, CDR2 SQIVND (reference sequence). The V end lost 1 base, the J end lost 6 bases, and 8 bases lay between the germline ends. The CDR3 extends over 13 amino acids. The CDR3 sequence: CASSIATGDTQYF. In nucleotides, the CDR3 is TGTGCCAGTAGTATAGCGACAGGTGATACGCAGTATTTT.

V and J are TRBV19 and TRBJ2-1; 9 positions match TRBD1. The V segment lost 3 bases and the J segment 5 bases; nucleotides outside the gene matches: 8. In germline, CDR1 is LNHDA, CDR2 SQIVND (reference sequence). The CDR3 covers 16 residues. In nucleotides, the CDR3 is TGTGCCAGTAGTATGGCCCTCGGACAGGGGAACAATGAGCAGTTCTTC. Its protein product is CASSMALGQGNNEQFF.

The gene calls are TRBV6-4 and TRBJ1-6; no firm D call. The V end was cut by 4 bases, the J end by 9 bases, with 10 bases between. Germline CDR1 MRHNA, CDR2 SNTAGT. The CDR3 consists of 13 residues. The CDR3 DNA is TGTGCCAGCAGTGTCCTATCCGGTTCACCCCTCCACTTT. Encoded protein: CASSVLSGSPLHF.

The rearrangement uses TRBV7-2 and TRBJ2-7; tentative D call: TRBD2 (6 bases). The CDR3 extends over 15 amino acids. The V gene's germline CDR1 is SGHTA and CDR2 FQGNSA. The germline V and J ends were trimmed by 2 bases and 3 bases, with 14 bases remaining between them. CDR3 region: CASSLSGFGGYEQYF. The CDR3 DNA reads as TGTGCCAGCAGCTTATCAGGGTTCGGGGGCTACGAGCAGTACTTC.

This chain connects TRBV6-1 to TRBJ2-3, with 7 bases fitting TRBD1. Trimming cost V 6 bases and J 6 bases; bases outside gene matches: 6. The germline V gene encodes CDR1 MNHNS and CDR2 SASEGT. This CDR3 contains 13 residues. CDR3 sequence reads: CASRGQAWDTQYF. The CDR3 nucleotides read TGTGCCAGCAGAGGACAGGCTTGGGATACGCAGTATTTT.

The V gene is TRBV28, the J gene TRBJ1-5; 8 bases fit TRBD1. Germline-derived CDR1 and CDR2 are MDHEN and SYDVKM. The V gene end was trimmed by 3 bases and the J gene end by 7 bases; junction bases not matched to a gene: 8. The CDR3 runs 15 residues. The CDR3 sequence is CASSFPGQGGQPQHF. The DNA of the CDR3 is TGTGCCAGCAGTTTCCCAGGACAGGGAGGGCAGCCCCAGCATTTT.

V is TRBV15 and J is TRBJ1-5; 8 nucleotides agree with TRBD1. Germline V gene data show CDR1 as LNHNV and CDR2 as YYDKDF (reference sequence). J lost 5 bases, V lost 0 bases, and 3 bases had no gene match. The CDR3 sequence is 15 residues long. CDR3 DNA sequence: TGTGCCACCAGCAGAGATGGACAGGGAGATCAGCCCCAGCATTTT. Encoded protein: CATSRDGQGDQPQHF.

CDR3 amino acids: CASSRGPYEQYF. The CDR3 region has the DNA TGTGCCAGCTCAAGGGGCCCCTACGAGCAGTACTTC. The rearrangement joins TRBV18 to TRBJ2-7, with D maybe TRBD1 (5 bases). Germline V gives CDR1 KGHSH, CDR2 LQKENI. The CDR3 consists of 12 residues. Trimming took off 5 bases at V and 2 bases at J, with 7 bases between the two ends.

The chain combines TRBV27 with TRBJ2-7; D is undetermined. The germline V and J ends were trimmed by 0 bases and 0 bases, with 6 bases remaining between them. The CDR3 totals 14 residues. Germline-derived CDR1 and CDR2 are MNHEY and SMNVEV (reference sequence). For the CDR3, the DNA is TGTGCCAGCAGTTTATCGAGAAGCTCCTACGAGCAGTACTTC. Protein: CASSLSRSSYEQYF.

This clone was found a few times. The V and J genes are TRBV5-4 and TRBJ2-7, with 9 positions matching TRBD2. Germline CDR1 reads SGHNT; CDR2 reads YYREEE (reference sequence). The CDR3 is 15 amino acids. The ends lost 3 bases at V and 1 base at J; junction bases unmatched: 5. CDR3 DNA: TGTGCCAGCAGCTCCAAGACTAGCGGATCCTACGAGCAGTACTTC. Its translation is CASSSKTSGSYEQYF. Using reference TRBV5-4 and TRBJ2-7 for the parts outside the CDR3, the full variable domain is ETGVTQSPTHLIKTRGQQVTLRCSSQSGHNTVSWYQQALGQGPQFIFQYYREEENGRGNFPPRFSGLQFPNYSSELNVNALELDDSALYLCASSSKTSGSYEQYFGPGTRLTVT.

The rearrangement links TRBV27 to TRBJ2-1; the match to TRBD2 covers 16 bases. This CDR3 spans 15 amino acids. In germline, CDR1 is MNHEY, CDR2 SMNVEV (reference sequence). J was trimmed by 8 bases and V by 7 bases; bases with no gene match: 5. The CDR3 sequence is CASTGGTSGRDEQFF. The CDR3 nucleotides are TGTGCCAGCACCGGAGGGACTAGCGGGAGGGATGAGCAGTTCTTC.

The chain recombines TRBV5-4 with TRBJ2-3, with TRBD2 identical over 7 bases. V trimming: 4 bases; J trimming: 0 bases; junction bases outside the gene matches: 5. Looked up from germline, CDR1 is SGHNT and CDR2 is YYREEE (reference sequence). The CDR3 is made up of 15 amino acids. This chain's CDR3 is CASSVGGTSTDTQYF. In DNA form, the CDR3 reads TGTGCCAGCAGCGTCGGGGGGACTAGCACAGATACGCAGTATTTT.

This clone was seen a handful of times. The gene calls are TRBV28 and TRBJ2-1; 7 nucleotides match TRBD2. Trimming cost V 3 bases and J 7 bases; bases outside gene matches: 3. The CDR3 loop spans 13 amino acids. Germline V gives CDR1 MDHEN, CDR2 SYDVKM. CDR3 in amino acids: CASSFNGRNEQFF. DNA for the CDR3: TGTGCCAGCAGTTTTAACGGGAGGAATGAGCAGTTCTTC.

This chain uses TRBV10-1 with TRBJ2-4, with D perhaps matching TRBD1 (7 bases). Trimming shortened V by 4 bases and J by 5 bases, and 12 bases separated the two germline ends. CDR1 and CDR2 (germline): WNHNN, SYGVQD (reference sequence). The CDR3 consists of 14 residues. The DNA for the CDR3 is TGCGCCAGCAGTGGGAGGGGGACAGAAAACATTCAGTACTTC. As protein: CASSGRGTENIQYF.

The chain uses TRBV18 and TRBJ2-1, with 9 bases fitting TRBD2. Trimming removed 4 bases from V and 9 bases from J; junction bases left unmatched: 10. There are 15 residues in the CDR3. CDR1 is KGHSH and CDR2 is LQKENI in the germline V gene. The CDR3 region has the DNA TGTGCCAGCTCACGACCCCGCGGGAGGGAGGCTGAGCAGTTCTTC. Translating it yields CASSRPRGREAEQFF.

This chain connects TRBV2 to TRBJ2-2, with D maybe TRBD2 (5 bases). Trimming pared 6 bases from V and 0 bases from J, leaving 8 bases between. Germline V CDR1 and CDR2: SNHLY, FYNNEI. CDR3 length equals 14 residues. The CDR3 coding sequence is TGTGCCAGCAGATCGGAGGCGAACACCGGGGAGCTGTTTTTT. Its protein is CASRSEANTGELFF.

J is TRBJ2-7 and V is TRBV5-6, with TRBD1 identical over 7 bases. The length of the CDR3 is 14 residues. The germline V gene encodes CDR1 SGHDT and CDR2 YYEEEE. V gave up 3 bases and J gave up 2 bases; unmatched junction bases: 5. The chain's CDR3 is CASSSRQGPYEQYF. The CDR3 coding sequence is TGTGCCAGCAGCTCGCGACAGGGTCCCTACGAGCAGTACTTC.

This clone was observed a few times. The chain has TRBV15 and TRBJ1-5, with D perhaps matching TRBD1 (6 bases). The V gene lost 6 bases and the J gene lost 0 bases, with 15 bases spanning the gap. The CDR3 loop spans 16 amino acids. Germline V gives CDR1 LNHNV, CDR2 YYDKDF (reference sequence). The CDR3, as DNA: TGTGCCACCAGTTTTGCAGGGGAGGGTAGCAATCAGCCCCAGCATTTT. The encoded protein is CATSFAGEGSNQPQHF.

This chain joins TRBV7-9 and TRBJ1-2; no firm D call. Germline V gene data show CDR1 as SEHNR and CDR2 as FQNEAQ (reference sequence). CDR3 length equals 13 residues. V lost 6 bases, J lost 8 bases, and 16 bases lay in between. CDR3 in DNA: TGTGCCAGCAGTCTGGAGAGCGTGAGGGGCTACACCTTC. Its translation: CASSLESVRGYTF.

This chain joins TRBV7-3 and TRBJ2-1; perhaps TRBD1 as D (5 bases). Deletions cut 0 bases from V and 7 bases from J, with 10 bases between. The germline V gene has CDR1 SGHTA and CDR2 FQGTGA. CDR3 length: 14 amino acids. The CDR3, as DNA: TGTGCCAGCAGCTTAACCCCAGGGCTTAATGAGCAGTTCTTC. It translates to CASSLTPGLNEQFF.

This clone occurred a few times. CDR3 protein: CAISEQSNEKLFF. DNA for the CDR3: TGTGCCATCAGTGAACAGTCGAATGAAAAACTGTTTTTT. The gene calls are TRBV10-3 and TRBJ1-4; no definite D call. V was trimmed by 3 bases and J by 5 bases, leaving 7 bases between them. Germline CDR1 and CDR2: ENHRY and SYGVKD. There are 13 residues in the CDR3.